The next 20 T cell receptor beta chains were all read from a single sample in a study of cytomegalovirus exposure and HLA in healthy donors. The study ran its PCR with 60 Vbeta and 13 Jbeta primers. Some clones are missing from TCRdb's copy, which holds only in-frame ones; the method was immunoSEQ multiplex PCR. The sample shows about 220,000 clones, roughly 87% of them seen only once. Specimen: PBMCs. These receptors originate from a man in his forties or fifties in good health and CMV-seropositive.

This clone was observed a single time. V gene TRBV7-9 combines with J gene TRBJ1-1; D uncertain. V was shortened by 5 bases and J by 1 base, with 8 bases between the two germline ends. The CDR3 contains 13 residues. Germline loops: CDR1 SEHNR, CDR2 FQNEAQ (reference sequence). CDR3 sequence reads: CASSQTPNTEAFF. Here the CDR3 DNA reads TGTGCCAGCAGCCAGACACCGAACACTGAAGCTTTCTTT.

The rearrangement joins TRBV9 to TRBJ2-5; possible D gene TRBD2, 6 bases. With 2 bases removed from V and 1 base from J, the gap between germline ends came to 9 bases. The germline V gene has CDR1 SGDLS and CDR2 YYNGEE. The CDR3 loop spans 14 amino acids. The CDR3 sequence is CASSVRGSQETQYF. Written as DNA, the CDR3 is TGTGCCAGCAGCGTCCGGGGGTCCCAAGAGACCCAGTACTTC.

The rearrangement joins TRBV10-3 to TRBJ2-7; TRBD1 matches 7 bases. CDR1 is ENHRY and CDR2 is SYGVKD in the germline V gene. This CDR3 contains 13 residues. V trimming: 7 bases; J trimming: 2 bases; junction bases outside the gene matches: 5. The CDR3 is CAITRDSTYEQYF. DNA of the CDR3: TGTGCCATCACTCGGGACAGCACCTACGAGCAGTACTTC.

The chain joins TRBV6-5 to TRBJ1-2, with 7 bases aligning to TRBD1. This CDR3 has 14 residues. Germline V gives CDR1 MNHEY, CDR2 SVGAGI. V lost 6 bases, J lost 4 bases, and 8 bases stayed unmatched. The CDR3 DNA is TGTGCCAGCAGCCGACAGGGTTTCGGCTATGGCTACACCTTC. This gives the protein CASSRQGFGYGYTF.

This rearrangement joins TRBV13 to TRBJ1-5; D is undetermined. Germline CDR1 and CDR2: PRHDT and FYEKMQ (reference sequence). This CDR3 spans 14 amino acids. CDR3 loop: CATFNGRSNQPQHF. The CDR3 bases are TGTGCGACATTTAATGGCCGGAGCAATCAGCCCCAGCATTTT.

The J gene is TRBJ2-3, the V gene TRBV7-9; TRBD1 might be the D (5 bases). The CDR3 extends over 13 amino acids. CDR1 is SEHNR, CDR2 FQNEAQ, per germline (reference sequence). Trimming stripped 8 bases from V and 2 bases from J, with 11 bases between. The CDR3 sequence: CASSAGNTDTQYF. DNA for the CDR3: TGTGCCAGCTCCGCAGGGAACACAGATACGCAGTATTTT.

This chain links TRBV5-4 with TRBJ2-1; TRBD2 agrees at 7 bases. The CDR3 is 15 residues long. Germline V gene lookup returns CDR1 SGHNT and CDR2 YYREEE (reference sequence). With 0 bases clipped from V and 5 bases from J, the junction kept 5 bases outside the gene matches. This CDR3 reads CASSLVGGSNNEQFF. In nucleotides, the CDR3 is TGTGCCAGCAGCTTGGTCGGCGGGAGTAACAATGAGCAGTTCTTC.

The chain has TRBV5-6 and TRBJ1-5; D might be TRBD1 (5 bases). Per germline, CDR1 SGHDT and CDR2 YYEEEE. Trimming shortened V by 0 bases and J by 8 bases, and 21 bases separated the two germline ends. This CDR3 spans 17 amino acids. CDR3 residues: CASSLAAGTVAREPQHF. The CDR3 region has the DNA TGTGCCAGCAGCTTGGCCGCTGGCACAGTAGCCAGGGAGCCCCAGCATTTT.

This clone occurred once. This chain connects TRBV5-1 to TRBJ2-7; 11 bases line up with TRBD1. The CDR3 sequence is 15 residues long. Germline V CDR1 and CDR2: SGHRS, YFSETQ. Losses at the gene ends were 4 bases for V and 4 bases for J; bases not matched to a gene: 7. Written as DNA, the CDR3 is TGCGCCAGCAGCAGTGGGGGACAGGGGGATTACGAGCAGTACTTC. Translation gives CASSSGGQGDYEQYF.

The chain joins TRBV7-8 to TRBJ2-7; TRBD2 matches 9 bases. Germline CDR1 and CDR2: SGHVS and FQNEAQ. With 3 bases clipped from V and 11 bases from J, the junction kept 11 bases outside the gene matches. The CDR3 sequence is 14 residues long. The CDR3 sequence is CASSFGSSGTLKYV. The CDR3 coding sequence is TGTGCCAGCAGCTTCGGGTCTAGCGGGACCTTGAAGTACGTC.

The CDR3 here is CASSSTGGMNTEAFF. The CDR3 DNA reads TGTGCCAGTTCCTCAACGGGTGGAATGAACACTGAAGCTTTCTTT. The rearrangement links TRBV19 to TRBJ1-1; D not certain. The V end was cut by 8 bases, the J end by 0 bases, with 16 bases between. The V gene's germline CDR1 is LNHDA and CDR2 SQIVND (reference sequence). The length of the CDR3 is 15 residues.

This clone appeared a few times. The chain couples TRBV27 to TRBJ2-7; TRBD2 aligns across 13 bases. The CDR3 is made up of 13 amino acids. From germline, CDR1 is MNHEY and CDR2 SMNVEV (reference sequence). V shed 6 bases and J 5 bases; nucleotides not matched to a gene: 1. The CDR3 DNA reads TGTGCCAGCAGAGGACTAGCGGGAGACGAGCAGTACGTC. Its translation: CASRGLAGDEQYV.

This clone showed up just a few times. This CDR3 is CASSLLLNAGLAGDHEQYV. The CDR3 DNA reads as TGTGCCAGCTCACTCTTACTAAACGCGGGACTAGCGGGAGACCACGAGCAGTACGTC. The chain has TRBV18 and TRBJ2-7; TRBD2 matches at 14 bases. The J segment lost 5 bases and the V segment lost 4 bases, leaving 16 bases of the junction unmatched. Germline V gives CDR1 KGHSH, CDR2 LQKENI. This CDR3 contains 19 residues.

The J gene is TRBJ2-1, the V gene TRBV7-9; TRBD1 matches 8 bases. Trimming took 2 bases from V and 0 from J; bases not matched to a gene: 3. The CDR3 contains 16 residues. From germline, CDR1 is SEHNR and CDR2 FQNEAQ (reference sequence). CDR3 protein: CASSLLTGGSYNEQFF. The CDR3 DNA reads as TGTGCCAGCAGCTTACTAACAGGGGGCTCCTACAATGAGCAGTTCTTC.

This clone has ten or more counts. The chain employs TRBV7-9 and TRBJ1-1, with a possible D match to TRBD1 (5 bases). CDR1 and CDR2 from the germline V gene are SEHNR and FQNEAQ (reference sequence). Trimming cost V 6 bases and J 5 bases, with 13 bases left between them. This CDR3 is 13 amino acids long. CDR3 DNA: TGTGCCAGCAGATCAAATCAGGGAACTGAAGCTTTCTTT. Translation: CASRSNQGTEAFF. The full variable domain, completed using reference TRBV7-9 and TRBJ1-1, is DTGVSQNPRHKITKRGQNVTFRCDPISEHNRLYWYRQTLGQGPEFLTYFQNEAQLEKSRLLSDRFSAERPKGSFSTLEIQRTEQGDSAMYLCASRSNQGTEAFFGQGTRLTVV.

The chain carries TRBV19 and TRBJ1-1; 7 bases fit TRBD1. CDR1 and CDR2 (germline): LNHDA, SQIVND (reference sequence). The CDR3 spans 13 residues. V shed 8 bases and J 3 bases; nucleotides not matched to a gene: 6. CDR3 coding DNA: TGTGCCAGTCAAACAGGGGTTTACACTGAAGCTTTCTTT. Protein product: CASQTGVYTEAFF.

This clone was seen just once. The chain combines TRBV6-1 with TRBJ2-1; TRBD2 is a possible D gene (5 bases). The CDR3 runs 14 residues. V was cut by 0 bases and J by 9 bases, with 12 bases left in between. CDR1 and CDR2 from the germline V gene are MNHNS and SASEGT. The CDR3 region has the DNA TGTGCCAGCAGTGAAGCGCCCTGGGCGGGTGAGCAGTTCTTC. Encoded protein: CASSEAPWAGEQFF.

The chain has TRBV5-6 and TRBJ2-6; 7 positions match TRBD1. Germline-derived CDR1 and CDR2 are SGHDT and YYEEEE. The CDR3 loop spans 17 amino acids. After removal of 4 bases from V and 1 base from J, the junction contained 8 bases not matched to a gene. Written as DNA, the CDR3 is TGTGCCAGCAGCGCGACAGGGCCCGTGTCTGGGGCCAACGTCCTGACTTTC. It yields the protein CASSATGPVSGANVLTF.

Of note for this clone: Sequence at one end of the junction differs from germline and may be a read error. The chain carries TRBV7-8 and TRBJ2-1, with D possibly matching TRBD2 (5 bases). CDR1 is SGHVS, CDR2 FQNEAQ, per germline. The CDR3 is 14 amino acids. CDR3 in amino acids: CASSLVEGYTEQFF. Written as DNA, the CDR3 is TGTGCCAGCAGCTTAGTTGAGGGCTACACTGAGCAGTTCTTC.

J is TRBJ2-7 and V is TRBV5-1; 9 bases line up with TRBD1. The CDR3 is 16 residues long. CDR1 SGHRS and CDR2 YFSETQ come from the germline V gene. The junction had 7 bases not matched to a gene; V was cut back by 0 bases and J by 3 bases. This CDR3 reads CASSLVRTGALYEQYF. The CDR3 nucleotides read TGCGCCAGCAGCTTGGTAAGGACAGGGGCTCTCTACGAGCAGTACTTC.